The 29 T cell receptor beta chains reported below all come from one sample, sequenced in a study of control samples from healthy donors and cancer patients. Method: immunoSEQ multiplex PCR; TCRdb's copy keeps in-frame clones and lacks some. This table has more than 85,000 clones, roughly 90% appearing once. What was sequenced was blood. These receptors were obtained from a woman aged 45-65 years in good health.

V and J are TRBV7-9 and TRBJ1-3; TRBD1 matches at 9 bases. The V gene's germline CDR1 is SEHNR and CDR2 FQNEAQ (reference sequence). The length of the CDR3 is 18 residues. V was clipped by 3 bases and J by 2 bases; unmatched bases: 11. This chain's CDR3 is CASSFQRRQGVAGNTIYF. CDR3 coding DNA: TGTGCCAGCAGCTTCCAAAGAAGACAGGGGGTAGCTGGAAACACCATATATTTT.

This clone was detected only once. The genes are TRBV7-2 and TRBJ1-2; possibly TRBD1 for D (6 bases). This CDR3 has 17 residues. Trimming cost V 1 base and J 14 bases, with 29 bases left between them. Germline CDR1 and CDR2: SGHTA and FQGNSA. The CDR3 DNA reads TGTGCCAGCAGCTTAGACTATAGACAGGCTACACTCGAGGGGTCTACCTTC. Translated, it gives CASSLDYRQATLEGSTF.

The J gene is TRBJ1-2, the V gene TRBV24-1; D not resolved. In germline, CDR1 is KGHDR, CDR2 SFDVKD. This CDR3 contains 15 residues. Trimming cost V 3 bases and J 8 bases, with 18 bases left between them. The CDR3 loop reads CATSDRTSPLTGYTF. Here the CDR3 DNA reads TGTGCCACCAGTGATAGAACAAGCCCCCTAACCGGCTACACCTTC.

The chain has TRBV7-3 and TRBJ1-1; D perhaps matches TRBD1 (5 bases). V dropped 5 bases and J dropped 6 bases, with 16 bases sitting between them. CDR1 is SGHTA, CDR2 FQGTGA, per germline. CDR3 length equals 14 residues. The DNA of the CDR3 is TGTGCCAGCAGCCACGAGCGGGGGAGCGCTGAAGCTTTCTTT. Translated: CASSHERGSAEAFF.

The chain joins TRBV6-6 to TRBJ2-7; 8 positions match TRBD1. The junction had 13 bases not matched to a gene; V was cut back by 6 bases and J by 3 bases. The CDR3 contains 16 residues. Germline values: CDR1 MNHNY, CDR2 SVGAGI (reference sequence). The CDR3 sequence: CASRNLWTGPVYEQYF. The CDR3 nucleotides read TGTGCCAGCAGGAATCTTTGGACAGGGCCTGTCTACGAGCAGTACTTC.

The chain couples TRBV6-5 to TRBJ1-3, with 7 bases that match TRBD1. V lost 6 bases, J lost 0 bases, and 5 bases stayed unmatched. The germline V gene has CDR1 MNHEY and CDR2 SVGAGI. This CDR3 has 15 amino acids. CDR3 nucleotide sequence: TGTGCCAGCAGCCGGACAGGCAGCTCTGGAAACACCATATATTTT. Translation gives CASSRTGSSGNTIYF.

The chain is built from TRBV27 and TRBJ2-2; 7 bases align to TRBD1. Trimming cost V 5 bases and J 0 bases; bases outside gene matches: 6. Germline CDR1 and CDR2: MNHEY and SMNVEV (reference sequence). There are 16 residues in the CDR3. CDR3 sequence (DNA): TGTGCCAGCAGTACAACCGGACAGGCGAACACCGGGGAGCTGTTTTTT. Translated, it gives CASSTTGQANTGELFF.

CDR3 DNA sequence: TGTGCCAGCAGCCGTACCCCTAGCGGGGGGTACAATGAGCAGTTCTTC. The encoded protein is CASSRTPSGGYNEQFF. The rearrangement links TRBV11-2 to TRBJ2-1; 11 positions agree with TRBD2. Germline-derived CDR1 and CDR2 are SGHAT and FQNNGV. J lost 4 bases, V lost 5 bases, and 7 bases had no gene match. This CDR3 region has 16 residues. The whole variable domain, filled in from reference TRBV11-2 and TRBJ2-1, reads EAGVAQSPRYKIIEKRQSVAFWCNPISGHATLYWYQQILGQGPKLLIQFQNNGVVDDSQLPKDRFSAERLKGVDSTLKIQPAKLEDSAVYLCASSRTPSGGYNEQFFGPGTRLTVL.

The rearrangement links TRBV7-2 to TRBJ2-1, with TRBD2 identical over 11 bases. The CDR3 is 16 residues long. Trimming cost V 4 bases and J 4 bases; bases outside gene matches: 6. Germline lookup yields CDR1 SGHTA and CDR2 FQGNSA. Here the CDR3 reads CASSSFGTSGYNEQFF. The CDR3 DNA follows: TGTGCCAGCAGCTCCTTCGGGACTAGCGGTTACAATGAGCAGTTCTTC.

This chain connects TRBV5-1 to TRBJ2-5; 14 bases fit TRBD2. The germline V gene has CDR1 SGHRS and CDR2 YFSETQ. The junction had 4 bases not matched to a gene; V was cut back by 6 bases and J by 3 bases. This CDR3 spans 15 amino acids. CDR3 nucleotides: TGCGCCAGCACGAGGACTAGCGGGGGGAAAGAGACCCAGTACTTC. It is translated as CASTRTSGGKETQYF.

The chain recombines TRBV19 with TRBJ2-3; TRBD1 aligns across 8 bases. The CDR3 totals 15 residues. Germline values: CDR1 LNHDA, CDR2 SQIVND (reference sequence). Losses at the gene ends were 3 bases for V and 1 base for J; bases not matched to a gene: 3. The CDR3 DNA reads as TGTGCCAGTAGTATGTGGACAGGGCGCACAGATACGCAGTATTTT. Its translation: CASSMWTGRTDTQYF.

The V call is TRBV11-3, the J call TRBJ1-6, with D hard to call. CDR1 and CDR2 (germline): SGHNT, YENEEA. Trimming left V 4 bases short and J 6 bases short, with 7 bases between. CDR3 size: 13 residues. The CDR3 region has the DNA TGTGCCAGCAGCTATAAGTCTAATTCACCCCTCCACTTT. Translation: CASSYKSNSPLHF. Variable domain in full (rest from reference TRBV11-3 and TRBJ1-6): EAGVVQSPRYKIIEKKQPVAFWCNPISGHNTLYWYLQNLGQGPELLIRYENEEAVDDSQLPKDRFSAERLKGVDSTLKIQPAELGDSAVYLCASSYKSNSPLHFGNGTRLTVT.

The chain recombines TRBV7-2 with TRBJ1-5; 7 bases map to TRBD1. The CDR3 extends over 14 amino acids. CDR1 and CDR2 (germline): SGHTA, FQGNSA. V shed 3 bases and J 7 bases; nucleotides not matched to a gene: 6. CDR3 loop: CASSLTGIGQPQHF. The DNA for the CDR3 is TGTGCCAGCAGCTTGACAGGGATAGGACAGCCCCAGCATTTT.

This sequence joins TRBV19 and TRBJ1-3; TRBD1 might be the D (6 bases). V was trimmed by 9 bases and J by 0 bases, leaving 15 bases between them. The CDR3 contains 15 residues. From germline, CDR1 is LNHDA and CDR2 SQIVND (reference sequence). Written as DNA, the CDR3 is TGTGCCAGCAGGACAGATAGAACCTCTGGAAACACCATATATTTT. Amino acid sequence: CASRTDRTSGNTIYF. Looking up the rest from reference TRBV19 and TRBJ1-3 gives the full variable domain: DGGITQSPKYLFRKEGQNVTLSCEQNLNHDAMYWYRQDPGQGLRLIYYSQIVNDFQKGDIAEGYSVSREKKESFPLTVTSAQKNPTAFYLCASRTDRTSGNTIYFGEGSWLTVV.

The V gene is TRBV24-1, the J gene TRBJ2-2; a weak D match, TRBD1 (6 bases). CDR3 length equals 17 residues. Trimming removed 5 bases at V and 0 bases at J, with 15 bases between. From germline, CDR1 is KGHDR and CDR2 SFDVKD. CDR3 nucleotide sequence: TGTGCCACCAGTGGCCCTTGGGCAGGGGCGAACACCGGGGAGCTGTTTTTT. This sequence encodes CATSGPWAGANTGELFF.

This clone occurred a few times. The genes are TRBV19 and TRBJ1-2; no firm D call. The germline V gene encodes CDR1 LNHDA and CDR2 SQIVND (reference sequence). This CDR3 has 13 amino acids. Trimming took off 7 bases at V and 5 bases at J, with 14 bases between the two ends. The CDR3 DNA follows: TGTGCCAGTAAACCACCCATGAAGTATGGCTACACCTTC. This gives the protein CASKPPMKYGYTF.

V usage is TRBV6-2 or TRBV6-3 and J usage is TRBJ2-7, with TRBD1 matching 9 bases. The germline gives CDR1 MNHEY, CDR2 SVGEGT. V was pared by 2 bases and J by 3 bases, with 17 bases of the junction left unmatched. The CDR3 extends over 19 amino acids. CDR3 amino acids: CASSYPIPGLGQGIYEQYF. In DNA, the CDR3 is TGTGCCAGCAGTTACCCGATCCCCGGGTTGGGACAGGGTATCTACGAGCAGTACTTC.

The rearrangement links TRBV29-1 to TRBJ2-2; D is possibly TRBD2 (6 bases). Germline-derived CDR1 and CDR2 are SQVTM and ANQGSEA. The CDR3 consists of 12 residues. The CDR3 bases are TGCGCGGGGTATCCGAACACCGGGGAGCTGTTTTTT. This encodes CAGYPNTGELFF.

The chain links TRBV5-1 to TRBJ1-1, with 8 bases lining up with TRBD1. CDR3 size: 17 residues. Germline CDR1 and CDR2: SGHRS and YFSETQ. V dropped 0 bases and J dropped 0; count of bases not matched to a gene: 7. The CDR3 region is CASSLGGTGEMNTEAFF. The CDR3 nucleotides are TGCGCCAGCAGCTTGGGGGGGACAGGCGAAATGAACACTGAAGCTTTCTTT.

The rearrangement joins TRBV2 to TRBJ2-5; TRBD2 aligns across 8 bases. Looked up from germline, CDR1 is SNHLY and CDR2 is FYNNEI. V dropped 4 bases and J dropped 3; count of bases not matched to a gene: 10. The CDR3 extends over 16 amino acids. The DNA for the CDR3 is TGTGCCAGCAGTGCCCCATGGGCGGGAGGCGAAGAGACCCAGTACTTC. As protein: CASSAPWAGGEETQYF.

As concerns this clone: Relative to the germline gene, one junction end is altered; a read error may explain this. V and J are TRBV27 and TRBJ1-6; D call uncertain. The CDR3 is made up of 15 amino acids. The V gene's germline CDR1 is MNHEY and CDR2 SMNVEV (reference sequence). CDR3 DNA sequence: TGTGCCAGCACTTTAGGTGCGGAGTATAATTCACCCCTCCACTTT. This sequence encodes CASTLGAEYNSPLHF.

The V call is TRBV7-3, the J call TRBJ2-3; 11 positions match TRBD2. V gave up 2 bases and J gave up 0 bases; unmatched junction bases: 4. The CDR3 contains 17 residues. Germline lookup yields CDR1 SGHTA and CDR2 FQGTGA. The CDR3 protein is CASSLLAGGSSTDTQYF. CDR3 sequence (DNA): TGTGCCAGCAGCTTACTAGCGGGAGGTTCTAGCACAGATACGCAGTATTTT.

The V gene is TRBV19, the J gene TRBJ1-2, with D uncertain. The V and J ends lost 3 bases and 6 bases respectively, with 11 bases between them. Germline V lookup: CDR1 LNHDA, CDR2 SQIVND (reference sequence). The CDR3 contains 13 residues. The CDR3 reads CASSIALVDGYTF. DNA for the CDR3: TGTGCCAGTAGTATCGCGTTAGTGGATGGCTACACCTTC.

This chain links TRBV10-3 with TRBJ2-5; the D gene is possibly TRBD1 (5 bases). The CDR3 is made up of 13 amino acids. Trimming cost V 5 bases and J 5 bases, with 12 bases left between them. CDR1 is ENHRY and CDR2 is SYGVKD in the germline V gene. The CDR3, as DNA: TGTGCCATCAGTTATAACAGGTTGGAGACCCAGTACTTC. It is translated as CAISYNRLETQYF.

As concerns this clone: One end of the junction does not line up with germline, which may come from a read error. The chain joins TRBV19 to TRBJ1-5; D is unresolved. CDR1 LNHDA and CDR2 SQIVND come from the germline V gene (reference sequence). The CDR3 is made up of 13 amino acids. CDR3 amino acids: CASSPYSYQPQHF. DNA for the CDR3: TGTGCCAGTAGTCCGTATAGCTATCAGCCCCAGCATTTT.

The chain links TRBV19 to TRBJ2-7, with a possible D match to TRBD2 (6 bases). This CDR3 comprises 13 residues. With 5 bases removed from V and 4 bases from J, the gap between germline ends came to 12 bases. From germline, CDR1 is LNHDA and CDR2 SQIVND (reference sequence). The CDR3 protein is CASSFIAGYEQYF. DNA for the CDR3: TGTGCCAGTAGTTTTATCGCGGGGTACGAGCAGTACTTC.

The V gene is TRBV7-2, the J gene TRBJ2-1, with 7 bases aligning to TRBD2. The V segment lost 0 bases and the J segment 15 bases; nucleotides outside the gene matches: 8. Germline loops: CDR1 SGHTA, CDR2 FQGNSA. This CDR3 spans 13 amino acids. CDR3: CASSLATAGRGFF. The CDR3 DNA follows: TGTGCCAGCAGCTTAGCGACAGCGGGGAGGGGGTTCTTC.

V is TRBV5-1 and J is TRBJ1-4; TRBD1 might be the D (6 bases). CDR3 length equals 14 residues. Germline V gene data show CDR1 as SGHRS and CDR2 as YFSETQ. V lost 3 bases to trimming and J lost 8 bases, with 14 bases between them. This CDR3 reads CASSSQGSGEKLFF. Here the CDR3 DNA reads TGCGCCAGCAGCTCGCAGGGGAGCGGGGAAAAACTGTTTTTT.

The V gene is TRBV6-6, the J gene TRBJ1-1; D is possibly TRBD1 (5 bases). CDR1 and CDR2 from the germline V gene are MNHNY and SVGAGI (reference sequence). V was trimmed by 0 bases and J by 0 bases, leaving 8 bases between them. The CDR3 is 15 residues long. Here the CDR3 DNA reads TGTGCCAGCAGTTACTCCAGGGCCCTGAACACTGAAGCTTTCTTT. It yields the protein CASSYSRALNTEAFF.